The 26 T cell receptor beta chains below come from one sample, sequenced in a study of T cells expressing NK-cell markers. TCRdb re-called the 5' RACE reads, yielding one record per CDR3 amino acid sequence without DNA. The sample table includes 150,000 to 200,000 distinct CDR3 sequences. The sample consisted of blood T cells: a sorted CD56 or NKG2C T cell subset, CD4+ or CD8+ T cells, or bulk PBMC T cells (not recorded which). The receptors were gathered from a man aged 18-69 years in good health.

The J gene is TRBJ1-2, the V gene TRBV29-1. The germline V gene encodes CDR1 SQVTM and CDR2 ANQGSEA. The CDR3 spans 11 residues. CDR3: CSVEAPRGYTF.

The V call is TRBV25-1, the J call TRBJ1-1; as DNA is missing, the TRBD1 call by TCRdb cannot be tested. This CDR3 is built from 14 residues. The germline CDR1 and CDR2 sequences are MGHDK and SYGVNS. CDR3 residues: CASTWGADSLQAFF.

The V and J genes are TRBV7-9 and TRBJ2-7; the D gene TCRdb calls, TRBD1, cannot be checked with no DNA. The CDR3 totals 11 residues. Per the germline V gene, CDR1 is SEHNR and CDR2 is FQNEAQ (reference sequence). The CDR3 protein is CAWGPGYEQYF.

The genes are TRBV15 and TRBJ1-6. The CDR3 runs to 15 residues. The germline CDR1 and CDR2 sequences are LNHNV and YYDKDF (reference sequence). CDR3 amino acids: CATSRGEIRDSPLHF.

This chain joins TRBV11-2 and TRBJ1-2. The germline V gene has CDR1 SGHAT and CDR2 FQNNGV. The CDR3 consists of 16 residues. CDR3 amino acids: CASSLNVRVTNYGYTF.

The rearrangement joins TRBV15 to TRBJ1-4; there is no DNA to check the TCRdb D call of TRBD1. CDR1 is LNHNV and CDR2 is YYDKDF in the germline V gene (reference sequence). This CDR3 has 15 amino acids. CDR3 sequence: CATSRGHGGNEKLFF.

The rearrangement joins TRBV7-2 to TRBJ1-1. This CDR3 region has 16 residues. Looked up from germline, CDR1 is SGHTA and CDR2 is FQGNSA. The CDR3 is CASSLIHGVSNTEAFF.

The CDR3 loop is CATSDYFNGYTF. V is TRBV19 and J is TRBJ1-2. This CDR3 has 12 amino acids. Per the germline V gene, CDR1 is LNHDA and CDR2 is SQIVND (reference sequence).

This sequence joins TRBV7-2 and TRBJ2-4; TCRdb's D call, TRBD1, is unchecked because there is no DNA. Germline V lookup: CDR1 SGHTA, CDR2 FQGNSA. This CDR3 has 15 residues. CDR3 loop: CASSFSGGEPNIQYF.

V is TRBV28 and J is TRBJ2-3; lacking DNA, the TRBD1 call made by TCRdb goes unchecked. Germline lookup yields CDR1 MDHEN and CDR2 SYDVKM. This CDR3 has 18 residues. CDR3 sequence: CASSLRGLGHWRPDTQYF.

The genes are TRBV6-5 and TRBJ1-1. This CDR3 comprises 18 residues. Germline V CDR1 and CDR2: MNHEY, SVGAGI. CDR3 loop: CASIKGKSGPFWNTEAFF.

V and J are TRBV27 and TRBJ2-3; as DNA is missing, the TRBD1 call by TCRdb cannot be tested. Germline CDR1 reads MNHEY; CDR2 reads SMNVEV (reference sequence). This CDR3 is built from 13 residues. CDR3 in amino acids: CASSPTGPDTQYF.

The chain employs TRBV9 and TRBJ1-1; TCRdb outputs TRBD1, but without DNA this stays unchecked. From germline, CDR1 is SGDLS and CDR2 YYNGEE. This CDR3 contains 14 residues. The CDR3 here is CASSMQGQNTEAFF.

The chain is built from TRBV6-1 and TRBJ1-1. CDR3 length: 14 amino acids. Germline CDR1 reads MNHNS; CDR2 reads SASEGT. The CDR3 sequence is CASSEYGVATEAFF.

V and J are TRBV7-9 and TRBJ2-7; lacking DNA, the TRBD2 call made by TCRdb goes unchecked. This CDR3 is 13 amino acids long. Germline V gene sequence: CDR1 SEHNR, CDR2 FQNEAQ (reference sequence). The CDR3 loop reads CATAGPASYEQYF. Full variable domain (remainder filled in from reference TRBV7-9 and TRBJ2-7): DTGVSQNPRHKITKRGQNVTFRCDPISEHNRLYWYRQTLGQGPEFLTYFQNEAQLEKSRLLSDRFSAERPKGSFSTLEIQRTEQGDSAMYLCATAGPASYEQYFGPGTRLTVT.

The chain has TRBV5-6 and TRBJ1-2. The CDR3 covers 13 residues. Germline V gene sequence: CDR1 SGHDT, CDR2 YYEEEE. The CDR3 sequence is CASSLSASYGYTF.

The chain is built from TRBV20-1 and TRBJ2-7. This CDR3 is 15 amino acids long. Looked up from germline, CDR1 is DFQATT and CDR2 is SNEGSKA (reference sequence). CDR3 sequence: CSARDRTADSYEQYF.

The chain links TRBV5-1 to TRBJ2-7; TCRdb lists TRBD1, though no DNA is available to test this call. The V gene's germline CDR1 is SGHRS and CDR2 YFSETQ. CDR3 size: 14 residues. CDR3 amino acids: CASRVQDGAYEQYF.

The V call is TRBV7-8, the J call TRBJ1-4; the TRBD1 assignment by TCRdb is unverifiable without DNA. The germline CDR1 and CDR2 sequences are SGHVS and FQNEAQ. The CDR3 is made up of 17 amino acids. CDR3 sequence: CASSLEDSNLKNEKLFF.

V usage is TRBV6-6 and J usage is TRBJ1-6. The CDR3 has 13 residues. The germline V gene has CDR1 MNHNY and CDR2 SVGAGI (reference sequence). CDR3 sequence reads: CASSEDGNSPLHF.

The CDR3 protein is CSVRDFRAFTDTQYF. The rearrangement links TRBV29-1 to TRBJ2-3; TCRdb selects TRBD2, and the lack of DNA leaves this call unchecked. CDR1 is SQVTM, CDR2 ANQGSEA, per germline. This CDR3 comprises 15 residues.

The chain couples TRBV19 to TRBJ1-5; lacking DNA, the TRBD1 call made by TCRdb goes unchecked. Germline CDR1 LNHDA, CDR2 SQIVND (reference sequence). The CDR3 loop spans 13 amino acids. The chain's CDR3 is CASSPGMNQPQHF. Combining the CDR3 with reference TRBV19 and TRBJ1-5 gives the whole variable domain DGGITQSPKYLFRKEGQNVTLSCEQNLNHDAMYWYRQDPGQGLRLIYYSQIVNDFQKGDIAEGYSVSREKKESFPLTVTSAQKNPTAFYLCASSPGMNQPQHFGDGTRLSIL.

The chain uses TRBV20-1 and TRBJ2-7; TCRdb calls TRBD1, which cannot be checked without DNA. This CDR3 comprises 15 residues. The germline CDR1 and CDR2 sequences are DFQATT and SNEGSKA (reference sequence). CDR3 loop: CSARSGDRETYEQYF.

J is TRBJ1-4 and V is TRBV12-3 or TRBV12-4. The CDR3 is made up of 15 amino acids. CDR3 sequence: CASSQGLYHNEKLFF.

The rearrangement links TRBV6-2 or TRBV6-3 to TRBJ2-1; the TRBD1 assignment by TCRdb is unverifiable without DNA. Per the germline V gene, CDR1 is MNHEY and CDR2 is SVGEGT. This CDR3 region has 15 residues. The CDR3 sequence: CASSLPAGRYNEQFF.

The rearrangement joins TRBV7-6 to TRBJ2-2. Germline CDR1 and CDR2: SGHVS and FNYEAQ. The CDR3 spans 13 residues. CDR3 amino acids: CASSKAVTGELFF.